A single sample is the source of the 11 T cell receptor beta chains below, sequenced in a study of blood T cell repertoires in COVID-19. Method: immunoSEQ multiplex PCR; TCRdb's copy keeps in-frame clones and lacks some. Of around 130,000 clones listed, under 90% are singletons. Source material: peripheral blood. These receptors were collected from a woman aged 65 to 85 with acute or convalescent COVID-19.

In regard to this clone: An end of the junction differs from the germline gene, which may be a read error. The chain uses TRBV12-3 or TRBV12-4 and TRBJ2-7, with a possible D match to TRBD2 (6 bases). The CDR3 is 13 amino acids. CDR3 amino acids: CASRLGAGYEQYF. In DNA, the CDR3 is TGTGCCAGCAGGTTAGGGGCGGGATACGAGCAGTACTTC.

The V and J genes are TRBV3-1 (or the pseudogene TRBV3-2) and TRBJ2-7, with D uncertain. Germline assignment: CDR1 LGHDT and CDR2 YNNKEL (reference sequence). The ends were cut back, 5 bases at V and 5 bases at J, with 7 bases in the middle. The CDR3 is 11 residues long. The CDR3 protein is CASSSTHEQYF. The CDR3 DNA is TGTGCCAGCAGCAGCACGCACGAGCAGTACTTC.

The rearrangement uses TRBV27 and TRBJ2-3; 9 bases are shared with TRBD2. The J segment lost 0 bases and the V segment lost 6 bases, leaving 7 bases of the junction unmatched. This CDR3 has 16 residues. Germline V gene lookup returns CDR1 MNHEY and CDR2 SMNVEV (reference sequence). The CDR3 loop is CASRPIAGVSTDTQYF. The CDR3 bases are TGTGCCAGCAGGCCGATAGCGGGGGTTAGCACAGATACGCAGTATTTT.

This rearrangement joins TRBV4-2 to TRBJ2-5, with 9 bases identical to TRBD2. V lost 4 bases to trimming and J lost 10 bases; unmatched junction nucleotides: 19. The CDR3 runs to 17 residues. Germline V gene sequence: CDR1 LGHNA, CDR2 YNFKEQ. The CDR3 DNA reads as TGTGCCAGCAGCCTAGATTGGGCTAGCGGGGTTCGGGGGGGCCAGTACTTC. This sequence encodes CASSLDWASGVRGGQYF.

This clone was picked up a small number of times. The CDR3 sequence: CASSQTKFEDSPLHF. The CDR3 DNA reads as TGTGCCAGCAGCCAAACTAAGTTTGAGGATTCACCCCTCCACTTT. The chain has TRBV3-1 (or the pseudogene TRBV3-2) and TRBJ1-6; D not resolved. Trimming took 2 bases from V and 8 from J, leaving 13 bases between them. This CDR3 region has 15 residues. Germline CDR1 reads LGHDT; CDR2 reads YNNKEL (reference sequence).

CDR3 loop: CASSLGSSLRVETQYF. Here the CDR3 DNA reads TGTGCCAGCAGCTTAGGATCCTCCCTGAGGGTAGAGACCCAGTACTTC. This chain connects TRBV7-2 to TRBJ2-5, with a weak D call TRBD2 (5 bases). Germline lookup yields CDR1 SGHTA and CDR2 FQGNSA. There are 16 residues in the CDR3. Trimming took off 1 base at V and 4 bases at J, with 16 bases between the two ends. The complete variable domain, with remaining parts taken from reference TRBV7-2 and TRBJ2-5, reads GAGVSQSPSNKVTEKGKDVELRCDPISGHTALYWYRQSLGQGLEFLIYFQGNSAPDKSGLPSDRFSAERTGGSVSTLTIQRTQQEDSAVYLCASSLGSSLRVETQYFGPGTRLLVL.

The chain employs TRBV29-1 and TRBJ1-5, with a weak D call TRBD1 (5 bases). V gave up 4 bases and J gave up 6 bases, with 13 bases separating them. The germline V gene encodes CDR1 SQVTM and CDR2 ANQGSEA. CDR3 size: 13 residues. The CDR3 DNA sequence: TGCAGCGTTGCCAGGGTTAGGGGTCAGCCCCAGCATTTT. This encodes CSVARVRGQPQHF.

V is TRBV9 and J is TRBJ1-1, with 7 bases identical to TRBD1. The CDR3 is made up of 15 amino acids. Per germline, CDR1 SGDLS and CDR2 YYNGEE. Trimming removed 3 bases from V and 1 base from J; junction bases left unmatched: 6. The CDR3 sequence is CASSEGDRWNTEAFF. The CDR3 DNA follows: TGTGCCAGCAGCGAGGGGGACAGATGGAACACTGAAGCTTTCTTT. The whole variable domain, remainder taken from reference TRBV9 and TRBJ1-1, is DSGVTQTPKHLITATGQRVTLRCSPRSGDLSVYWYQQSLDQGLQFLIQYYNGEERAKGNILERFSAQQFPDLHSELNLSSLELGDSALYFCASSEGDRWNTEAFFGQGTRLTVV.

This clone occurred a few times. V and J are TRBV6-5 and TRBJ2-3; no clear D gene. The V gene's germline CDR1 is MNHEY and CDR2 SVGAGI. CDR3 length equals 13 residues. Trimming removed 5 bases at V and 1 base at J, with 7 bases between. The CDR3 DNA follows: TGTGCCAGCAGTCGACAAGGCACAGATACGCAGTATTTT. This encodes CASSRQGTDTQYF.

The chain links TRBV3-1 (or the pseudogene TRBV3-2) to TRBJ2-3, with 7 bases matching TRBD1. The CDR3 totals 13 residues. Germline V lookup: CDR1 LGHDT, CDR2 YNNKEL (reference sequence). V was pared by 4 bases and J by 8 bases, with 6 bases of the junction left unmatched. The CDR3 is CASSPSSGGTQYF. The DNA of the CDR3 is TGTGCCAGCAGCCCAAGTTCAGGGGGTACGCAGTATTTT.

The rearrangement uses TRBV7-6 and TRBJ1-1; a weak D match, TRBD1 (6 bases). The CDR3 has 17 residues. Trimming shortened V by 5 bases and J by 4 bases, and 23 bases separated the two germline ends. Germline assignment: CDR1 SGHVS and CDR2 FNYEAQ. Here the CDR3 DNA reads TGTGCCAGCAGCCCCCAGACTCCACAGGGAGGGTCCACTGAAGCTTTCTTT. Its protein product is CASSPQTPQGGSTEAFF. Supplemented by reference TRBV7-6 and TRBJ1-1, the full variable domain reads GAGVSQSPRYKVTKRGQDVALRCDPISGHVSLYWYRQALGQGPEFLTYFNYEAQQDKSGLPNDRFSAERPEGSISTLTIQRTEQRDSAMYRCASSPQTPQGGSTEAFFGQGTRLTVV.